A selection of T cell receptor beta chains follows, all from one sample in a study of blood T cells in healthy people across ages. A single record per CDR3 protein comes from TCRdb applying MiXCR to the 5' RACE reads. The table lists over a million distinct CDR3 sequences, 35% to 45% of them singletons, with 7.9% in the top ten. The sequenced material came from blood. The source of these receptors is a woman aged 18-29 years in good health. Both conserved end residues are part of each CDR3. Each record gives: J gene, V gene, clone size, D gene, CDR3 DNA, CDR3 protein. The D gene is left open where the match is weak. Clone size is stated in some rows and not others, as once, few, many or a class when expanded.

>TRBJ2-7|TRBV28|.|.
TGTGCCAGCAGTTCGTATCGGACAGCAATATCCTACGAGCAGTACTTC
CASSSYRTAISYEQYF
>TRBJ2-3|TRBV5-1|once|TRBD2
TGCGCCAGCAGCTTAGGGGCTAGCGGGGTGGATACGCAGTATTTT
CASSLGASGVDTQYF
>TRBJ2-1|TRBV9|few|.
TGTGCCAGCAGCGTAGAAACAGCGTACAATGAGCAGTTCTTC
CASSVETAYNEQFF
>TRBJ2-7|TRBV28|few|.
TGTGCCAGCAGTTTTACTAGGTACTACGAGCAGTACTTC
CASSFTRYYEQYF
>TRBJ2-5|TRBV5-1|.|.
TGCGCCAGCAGCTCCGGGACTGAAAAACGAGAGACCCAGTACTTC
CASSSGTEKRETQYF
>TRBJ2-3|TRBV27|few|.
TGTGCCAGCAGTCCCTCGAGCGGAAGGGGCACAGATACGCAGTATTTT
CASSPSSGRGTDTQYF
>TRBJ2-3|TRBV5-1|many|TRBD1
TGCGCCAGCAGCCCCGGACAGGGCACAGATACGCAGTATTTT
CASSPGQGTDTQYF
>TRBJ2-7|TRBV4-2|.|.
TGTGCCAGCAGTTACGTCAGGGACACCAGCTACGGGCAGTACTTC
CASSYVRDTSYGQYF
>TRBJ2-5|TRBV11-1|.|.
TGTGCCAGCAGCTTAGGGAGGGTGTTCGAAAAGACCCAGTACTTC
CASSLGRVFEKTQYF
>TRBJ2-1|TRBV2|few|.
TGTGCCAGCAGTGAACTAGGAGAGCAGTTCTTC
CASSELGEQFF
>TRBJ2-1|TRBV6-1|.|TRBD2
TGTGCCAGCACCGAAAATGTAGGGGCGGGGGGTGTCCTTCCTCGGGATGGTGAGCAGTTCTTC
CASTENVGAGGVLPRDGEQFF
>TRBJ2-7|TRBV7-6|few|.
TGTGCCAGCAGCTTATTCCAGGGAACCGAGCAGTACTTC
CASSLFQGTEQYF
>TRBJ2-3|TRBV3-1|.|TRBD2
TGTGCCAGCAGCCAAGCGGGGGAGGGCCCAGATACGCAGTATTTT
CASSQAGEGPDTQYF
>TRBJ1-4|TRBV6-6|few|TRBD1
TGTGCCAGCAGTGCCCGGGACAGGGGAGGTGAAAAACTGTTTTTT
CASSARDRGGEKLFF
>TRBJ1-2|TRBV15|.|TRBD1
TGTGCCACCAGCAGAGGGGGACAGGGCCCGCGGGGCTACACCTTC
CATSRGGQGPRGYTF
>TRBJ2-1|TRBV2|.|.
TGTGCCAGCTGGACTACCGGGAGTCATGAGCAGTTCTTC
CASWTTGSHEQFF
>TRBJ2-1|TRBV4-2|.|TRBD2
TGTGCCAGCAGCCAAGATCCCCTATCGCTAGCGGGGCACAATGAGCAGTTCTTC
CASSQDPLSLAGHNEQFF
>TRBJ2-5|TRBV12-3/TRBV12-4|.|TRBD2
TGTGCCAGCAGTCGTGTGGTCGCACTAGCGGGATTGGACGGGGAGACCCAGTACTTC
CASSRVVALAGLDGETQYF
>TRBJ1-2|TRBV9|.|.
TGTGCCAGCAGCGTCTTTAGTGGTAGTGGCTACACCTTC
CASSVFSGSGYTF
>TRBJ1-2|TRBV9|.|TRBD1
TGTGCCAGCAGCGTAGGTTCCGGGACAGAAGGCTATGGCTACACCTTC
CASSVGSGTEGYGYTF
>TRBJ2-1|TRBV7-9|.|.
TGTGCCAGCAGCTTAGGGGGGACCCCCAGTGTCTACAATGAGCAGTTCTTC
CASSLGGTPSVYNEQFF
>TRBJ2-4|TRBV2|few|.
TGTGCCAGCAGCGACACAGGGATCCGGCAGTACTTC
CASSDTGIRQYF
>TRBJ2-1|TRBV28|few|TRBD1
TGTGCCAGCAGTCCGGGACAGCCTACGAGTACCCCGTTCTTC
CASSPGQPTSTPFF
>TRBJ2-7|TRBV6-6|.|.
TGTGCCAGCAGTTATCCAGGAGGGTCGACCTACGAGCAGTACTTC
CASSYPGGSTYEQYF
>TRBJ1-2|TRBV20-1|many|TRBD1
TGCAGTGCTAGTTCGGGACAGGGAACGGGTAACTATGGCTACACCTTC
CSASSGQGTGNYGYTF
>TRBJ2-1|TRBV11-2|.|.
TGTGCCAGCAGATTCCCCGGCTCCAATGAGCAGTTCTTC
CASRFPGSNEQFF
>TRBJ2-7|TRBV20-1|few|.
TGCAGTGCTCTGCGGGTGAGCGGCCCCTCCTACGAGCAGTACTTC
CSALRVSGPSYEQYF
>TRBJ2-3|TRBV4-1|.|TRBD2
TGCGCCAGCAGCCAAGAACCGATCACCAGCGGGAGGTGGAGCACAGATACGCAGTATTTT
CASSQEPITSGRWSTDTQYF
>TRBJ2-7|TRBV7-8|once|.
TGTGCCAGCAGCCCTTACCGGGACCCCTACAATGAGCAGTACTTC
CASSPYRDPYNEQYF
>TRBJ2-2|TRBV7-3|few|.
TGTGCCAGCAGCTCGGTGAACACCGGGGAGCTGTTTTTT
CASSSVNTGELFF
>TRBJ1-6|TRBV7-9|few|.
TGTGCCAGCAGCTTCGAAGGGACCCATGGAAGCCTCCACTTT
CASSFEGTHGSLHF
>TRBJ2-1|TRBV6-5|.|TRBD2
TGTGCCAGCCAGTACAGCGGGGGCCACAATGAGCAGTTCTTC
CASQYSGGHNEQFF
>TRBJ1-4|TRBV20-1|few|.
TGCAGTGCTAGCGTCGCAGGGGCGGAAAAACTGTTTTTT
CSASVAGAEKLFF
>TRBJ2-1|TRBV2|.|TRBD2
TGTGCCAGCATGGGCGGGAGTTACGGTGAGCAGTTCTTC
CASMGGSYGEQFF
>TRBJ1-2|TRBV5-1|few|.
TGCGCCAGCAGCCCGCTAGGAGAGTCTGGCTACACCTTC
CASSPLGESGYTF
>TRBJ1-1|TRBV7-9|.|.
TGTGCCAGCAGCTTAGCGGGGCGCGGTAGACCTGAAGCTTTCTTT
CASSLAGRGRPEAFF
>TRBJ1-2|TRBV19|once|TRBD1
TGTGCCAGTAGTACGAAGGGACAGGGGAACTATGGCTACACCTTC
CASSTKGQGNYGYTF
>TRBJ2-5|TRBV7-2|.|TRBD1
TGTGCCAGCAGACCCCCCGGGACAGGGACCAATGAGCAGTACTTC
CASRPPGTGTNEQYF
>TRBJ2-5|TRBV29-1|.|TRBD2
TGCAGCGTTGATGGCCTAGCGGGAGTGAGAGCGGAGGAGCAGTACTTC
CSVDGLAGVRAEEQYF
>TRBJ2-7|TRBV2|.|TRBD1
TGTGCCAGCAGCTGGACAGGGGGTTTGGGCGAGCAGTACTTC
CASSWTGGLGEQYF
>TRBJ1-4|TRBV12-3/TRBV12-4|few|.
TGTGCCAGCAGGCCGGACGGAGAAAAACTGTTTTTT
CASRPDGEKLFF
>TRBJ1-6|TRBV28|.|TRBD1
TGTGCCAGCAGCAGCCGGGACAGGGGGTCCCTGTTTGATGCACCCCTCCACTTT
CASSSRDRGSLFDAPLHF
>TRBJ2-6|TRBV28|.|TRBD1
TGTGCCAGCAACAGGGGAAGTTCTGGGGCCAACGTCCTGACTTTC
CASNRGSSGANVLTF
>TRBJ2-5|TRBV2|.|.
TGTGCCAGCAGTTCCCTAGGGGACCAAGAGACCCAGTACTTC
CASSSLGDQETQYF
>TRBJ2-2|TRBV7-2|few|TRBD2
TGTGCCAGCAGCTTAGTAGGGCTAGCGGGAGCGAACACCGGGGAGCTGTTTTTT
CASSLVGLAGANTGELFF
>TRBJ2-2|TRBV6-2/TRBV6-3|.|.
TGTGCCAGCAGTTACGACGGGGCGGGGACCGGGGAGCTGTTTTTT
CASSYDGAGTGELFF
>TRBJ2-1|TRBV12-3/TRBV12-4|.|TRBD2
TGTGCCAGCAGACGGACTAGCGGGACCGAGCAGTTCTTC
CASRRTSGTEQFF
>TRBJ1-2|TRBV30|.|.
TGTGCCTGGAGCCCCCCGAGGGGATTTAACTATGGCTACACCTTC
CAWSPPRGFNYGYTF
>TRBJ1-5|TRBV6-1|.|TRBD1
TGTGCCAGCAGTGAGGGGACAGGGGTCGGCAATCAGCCCCAGCATTTT
CASSEGTGVGNQPQHF
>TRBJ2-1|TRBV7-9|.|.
TGTGCCAGCAGCTCACCGCTAATTGACCAACGAAACAATGAGCAGTTCTTC
CASSSPLIDQRNNEQFF
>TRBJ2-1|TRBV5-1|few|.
TGCGCCAGCTGGGTGGGAGCGGAATACAATGAGCAGTTCTTC
CASWVGAEYNEQFF
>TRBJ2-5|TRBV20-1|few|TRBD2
TGCAGTGCCCTCTGGCGGGAGGGCCCTGAGACCCAGTACTTC
CSALWREGPETQYF
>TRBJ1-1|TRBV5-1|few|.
TGCGCCAGCAGCACTCCGGCAGGGAACACTGAAGCTTTCTTT
CASSTPAGNTEAFF
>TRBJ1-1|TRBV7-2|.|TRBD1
TGTGCCAGCAGCCCTCGACAGGGAGTCTCCTCTGAAGCTTTCTTT
CASSPRQGVSSEAFF
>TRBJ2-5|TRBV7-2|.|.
TGTGCCAGCAGCCCGCTAGTGGGATACAATGAGCAGTACTTC
CASSPLVGYNEQYF
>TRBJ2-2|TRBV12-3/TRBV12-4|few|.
TGTGCCAGCACTTTCCCTGGACAGTCGCTTGTCGGGGAGCTGTTTTTT
CASTFPGQSLVGELFF